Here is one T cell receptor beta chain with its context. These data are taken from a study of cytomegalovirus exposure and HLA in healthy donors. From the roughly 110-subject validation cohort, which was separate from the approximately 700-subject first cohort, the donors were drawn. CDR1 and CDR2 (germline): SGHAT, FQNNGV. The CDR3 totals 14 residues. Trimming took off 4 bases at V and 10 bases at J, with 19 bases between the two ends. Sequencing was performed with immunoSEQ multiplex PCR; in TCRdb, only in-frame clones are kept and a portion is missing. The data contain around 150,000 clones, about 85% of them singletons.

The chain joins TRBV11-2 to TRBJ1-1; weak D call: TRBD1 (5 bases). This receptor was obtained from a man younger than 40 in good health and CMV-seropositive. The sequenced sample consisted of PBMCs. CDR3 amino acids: CASSSPSGHPGAFF. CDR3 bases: TGTGCCAGCAGCTCACCCTCCGGACATCCGGGAGCTTTCTTT.